Shown below are 28 T cell receptor beta chains from a single sample sequenced in a study of human T cells and chemical hapten exposure. TCRdb passed the RACE reads through MiXCR, listing each CDR3 protein once. The sample shows about 110,000 distinct CDR3 sequences, roughly a tenth of them seen only once. Sample time point: patch test 2, 6 weeks after DPC sensitization. Regarding treatment: therapeutic diphenylcyclopropenone sensitization with weekly scalp DPC. Sequenced here: whole blood, sampled in connection with sensitization to the hapten diphenylcyclopropenone (DPC). The source is a woman in her thirties or forties with alopecia areata. Some clones in this sample may be carry-over from other donors' samples.

This clonotype was observed many times. The rearrangement links TRBV29-1 to TRBJ2-7; D unresolved. V lost 4 bases and J 0 bases, leaving 10 bases between the germline ends. Germline loops: CDR1 SQVTM, CDR2 ANQGSEA. The length of the CDR3 is 13 residues. The CDR3 bases are TGCAGCGTTGGTGGAGAGGTCTCCTACGAGCAGTACTTC. Translated, it gives CSVGGEVSYEQYF.

The rearrangement links TRBV18 to TRBJ2-7; a weak D match, TRBD2 (6 bases). The CDR3 has 15 amino acids. With 6 bases removed from V and 5 bases from J, the gap between germline ends came to 20 bases. In germline, CDR1 is KGHSH, CDR2 LQKENI. The CDR3 loop is CASSPQSGSFDEQYF. The CDR3 DNA sequence: TGTGCCAGCTCCCCGCAAAGCGGGTCGTTCGACGAGCAGTACTTC.

On this clonotype itself: One end of the junction does not line up with germline, which may come from a read error. This chain joins TRBV11-3 and TRBJ2-7, with 9 nucleotides matching TRBD2. The CDR3 sequence is 19 residues long. CDR1 and CDR2 (germline): SGHNT, YENEEA. The CDR3 coding sequence is TGTGCCAGCAGCCCAAAGGAGGCGGCTAGCGGGGTTTACGGTCGCGAGAAGTACTTC. Translation: CASSPKEAASGVYGREKYF. Full variable domain (missing parts from reference TRBV11-3 and TRBJ2-7): EAGVVQSPRYKIIEKKQPVAFWCNPISGHNTLYWYLQNLGQGPELLIRYENEEAVDDSQLPKDRFSAERLKGVDSTLKIQPAELGDSAVYLCASSPKEAASGVYGREKYFGPGTRLTVT.

In its sample, this clonotype was seen a few times. The chain joins TRBV6-5 to TRBJ1-2; tentatively, D is TRBD1 (5 bases). V was trimmed by 3 bases and J by 9 bases, leaving 17 bases between them. The CDR3 covers 14 residues. CDR1 and CDR2 from the germline V gene are MNHEY and SVGAGI. DNA for the CDR3: TGTGCCAGCAGTTATGCTTCGGGGGTTCTTCGCTACACCTTC. Its protein is CASSYASGVLRYTF.

This clonotype was seen ten or more times. This chain connects TRBV5-1 to TRBJ1-1; D is uncertain. Trimming removed 0 bases from V and 8 bases from J, with 8 bases in between. The CDR3 consists of 12 residues. Germline CDR1 is SGHRS and CDR2 is YFSETQ. The CDR3 bases are TGCGCCAGCAGCTTGGAAGGGCGCGAAGCTTTCTTT. This encodes CASSLEGREAFF.

This clonotype was observed a handful of times. This rearrangement joins TRBV18 to TRBJ1-4; no definite D call. Germline V gives CDR1 KGHSH, CDR2 LQKENI. The CDR3 is made up of 11 amino acids. V was cut by 5 bases and J by 14 bases, with 12 bases left in between. The CDR3 region is CASSSLDQLFF. CDR3 DNA sequence: TGTGCCAGCTCATCTCTGGACCAGCTGTTTTTT.

The chain combines TRBV20-1 with TRBJ2-1; 14 bases map to TRBD2. Germline CDR1 DFQATT, CDR2 SNEGSKA (reference sequence). With V trimmed by 5 bases and J by 9 bases, 6 bases remained unmatched. CDR3 size: 14 residues. CDR3 region: CSASTSGGASEQFF. DNA of the CDR3: TGCAGTGCTTCGACTAGCGGGGGGGCTAGTGAGCAGTTCTTC.

There are a few counts of this clonotype. V is TRBV4-2 and J is TRBJ2-5, with 8 bases lining up with TRBD2. The germline gives CDR1 LGHNA, CDR2 YNFKEQ. The CDR3 loop spans 18 amino acids. The V segment lost 0 bases and the J segment 1 base; nucleotides outside the gene matches: 10. CDR3 loop: CASSQDLGRGVRQETQYF. CDR3 coding DNA: TGTGCCAGCAGCCAAGATCTAGGGCGGGGGGTCCGCCAAGAGACCCAGTACTTC.

The chain has TRBV6-5 and TRBJ1-6; D ambiguous. V lost 6 bases to trimming and J lost 2 bases, with 11 bases between them. This CDR3 is 15 amino acids long. CDR1 MNHEY and CDR2 SVGAGI come from the germline V gene. CDR3 nucleotides: TGTGCCAGCAGGCCTCAGTGCGCCTATAATTCACCCCTCCACTTT. Translating it yields CASRPQCAYNSPLHF.

This clonotype appeared a few times. The CDR3, as DNA: TGCGCCAGCAGCTTGGAAGCGGGATTGTACGAGCAGTACTTC. It specifies CASSLEAGLYEQYF. The V gene is TRBV5-1, the J gene TRBJ2-7, with 7 nucleotides matching TRBD2. Germline V gene data show CDR1 as SGHRS and CDR2 as YFSETQ. V shed 0 bases and J 4 bases; nucleotides not matched to a gene: 4. CDR3 length: 14 amino acids. Full variable domain (outside the CDR3, taken from reference TRBV5-1 and TRBJ2-7): KAGVTQTPRYLIKTRGQQVTLSCSPISGHRSVSWYQQTPGQGLQFLFEYFSETQRNKGNFPGRFSGRQFSNSRSEMNVSTLELGDSALYLCASSLEAGLYEQYFGPGTRLTVT.

This clonotype showed up many times. The chain couples TRBV4-2 to TRBJ1-2; D might be TRBD1 (5 bases). Deletions cut 0 bases from V and 3 bases from J, with 11 bases between. The CDR3 extends over 15 amino acids. Germline CDR1 reads LGHNA; CDR2 reads YNFKEQ. The CDR3 reads CASSQDISGDYGYTF. For the CDR3, the DNA is TGTGCCAGCAGCCAAGATATTTCGGGGGACTATGGCTACACCTTC.

The rearrangement uses TRBV7-8 and TRBJ2-7; TRBD2 agrees at 10 bases. The germline V gene encodes CDR1 SGHVS and CDR2 FQNEAQ. This CDR3 has 17 residues. The ends lost 3 bases at V and 3 bases at J; junction bases unmatched: 11. The CDR3 here is CASSFASSGGAIYEQYF. The DNA of the CDR3 is TGTGCCAGCAGCTTTGCTTCTAGCGGGGGCGCCATCTACGAGCAGTACTTC.

This chain connects TRBV6-5 to TRBJ1-1; D unresolved. The CDR3 spans 13 residues. V was trimmed by 8 bases and J by 0 bases, leaving 10 bases between them. Germline V gene lookup returns CDR1 MNHEY and CDR2 SVGAGI. CDR3 coding DNA: TGTGCCAGCTCCGGGTCCTTGAACACTGAAGCTTTCTTT. Its translation: CASSGSLNTEAFF.

A few counts support this clonotype. The V and J genes are TRBV6-5 and TRBJ1-3, with D uncertain. The CDR3 runs to 15 residues. Germline-derived CDR1 and CDR2 are MNHEY and SVGAGI. V was cut by 2 bases and J by 1 base, with 9 bases left in between. CDR3: CASSYEFTSGNTIYF. The CDR3, as DNA: TGTGCCAGCAGTTACGAATTCACGTCTGGAAACACCATATATTTT.

This clonotype was found a few times. The V and J genes are TRBV20-1 and TRBJ2-3; unclear D gene. This CDR3 has 13 residues. In germline, CDR1 is DFQATT, CDR2 SNEGSKA (reference sequence). The germline V and J ends were trimmed by 2 bases and 1 base, with 7 bases remaining between them. The CDR3 sequence: CSARYGGTDTQYF. The CDR3 nucleotides read TGCAGTGCTAGATACGGTGGCACAGATACGCAGTATTTT.

This clonotype has ten or more counts. The chain couples TRBV5-4 to TRBJ2-7; 7 bases are a match to TRBD1. The CDR3 has 16 residues. CDR1 and CDR2 (germline): SGHNT, YYREEE (reference sequence). Trimming cost V 4 bases and J 0 bases; bases outside gene matches: 10. The CDR3 sequence is CASSPQLQGLSYEQYF. The DNA of the CDR3 is TGTGCCAGCAGCCCGCAGCTACAGGGGCTCTCCTACGAGCAGTACTTC.

In its sample, this clonotype was seen a few times. V is TRBV30 and J is TRBJ1-4; D perhaps matches TRBD1 (6 bases). The V end was cut by 2 bases, the J end by 0 bases, with 7 bases between. There are 14 residues in the CDR3. CDR1 is GTSNPN, CDR2 SVGIG, per germline (reference sequence). Here the CDR3 reads CAWSRGSTNEKLFF. DNA for the CDR3: TGTGCCTGGAGTAGGGGGTCAACTAATGAAAAACTGTTTTTT.

The table lists this clonotype with many counts. The chain couples TRBV29-1 to TRBJ2-2; no clear D. Germline V gene lookup returns CDR1 SQVTM and CDR2 ANQGSEA. Trimming took off 2 bases at V and 1 base at J, with 2 bases between the two ends. The CDR3 consists of 12 residues. The CDR3 sequence is CSVELNTGELFF. As DNA, the CDR3 is TGCAGCGTTGAACTGAACACCGGGGAGCTGTTTTTT.

The table lists this clonotype with a few counts. The CDR3 DNA is TGTGCCAGCATGCGCAGGGGATCCTATAATTCACCCCTCCACTTT. Its translation is CASMRRGSYNSPLHF. The chain couples TRBV6-5 to TRBJ1-6, with a possible D match to TRBD1 (6 bases). This CDR3 region has 15 residues. V was trimmed by 7 bases and J by 1 base, leaving 11 bases between them. Germline CDR1 and CDR2: MNHEY and SVGAGI.

V and J are TRBV5-1 and TRBJ2-3; no clear D. The length of the CDR3 is 15 residues. CDR1 and CDR2 (germline): SGHRS, YFSETQ. V was cut by 3 bases and J by 1 base, with 12 bases left in between. CDR3 protein: CASSSAPHRTDTQYF. DNA for the CDR3: TGCGCCAGCAGCTCGGCGCCCCACCGCACAGATACGCAGTATTTT.

This rearrangement joins TRBV3-1 to TRBJ1-2, with 7 bases identical to TRBD1. This CDR3 spans 14 amino acids. Germline CDR1 is LGHDT and CDR2 is YNNKEL (reference sequence). Losses at the gene ends were 4 bases for V and 4 bases for J; bases not matched to a gene: 6. The CDR3 loop reads CASSLDRAAYGYTF. The CDR3 nucleotides are TGTGCCAGCAGCCTCGACAGGGCCGCCTATGGCTACACCTTC.

This clonotype was counted ten times or more. The chain uses TRBV7-6 and TRBJ2-7; D unclear. This CDR3 spans 14 amino acids. V shed 5 bases and J shed 3 bases, with 14 bases lying between them. Germline-derived CDR1 and CDR2 are SGHVS and FNYEAQ. The CDR3 here is CASSPRLAVYEQYF. As DNA, the CDR3 is TGTGCCAGCAGCCCCCGGCTCGCCGTCTACGAGCAGTACTTC.

This clonotype was seen only a few times. The chain carries TRBV7-6 and TRBJ1-1; TRBD1 matches 7 bases. The CDR3 runs to 12 residues. Per the germline V gene, CDR1 is SGHVS and CDR2 is FNYEAQ. J lost 8 bases, V lost 5 bases, and 5 bases had no gene match. Written as DNA, the CDR3 is TGTGCCAGCAGCCCCGGGACAGTGGAAGCTTTCTTT. Amino acid sequence: CASSPGTVEAFF.

This clonotype was seen a few times. The chain joins TRBV30 to TRBJ2-5; D could derive from TRBD1 or TRBD2 (5 bases each). Trimming removed 1 base at V and 2 bases at J, with 11 bases between. The CDR3 has 14 residues. Germline CDR1 is GTSNPN and CDR2 is SVGIG (reference sequence). The CDR3 region is CAWSGTGLQETQYF. In nucleotides, the CDR3 is TGTGCCTGGAGTGGAACAGGACTTCAAGAGACCCAGTACTTC.

In its sample, this clonotype was seen a few times. The chain uses TRBV24-1 and TRBJ1-2; D is undetermined. The CDR3 extends over 11 amino acids. Germline loops: CDR1 KGHDR, CDR2 SFDVKD. Trimming took 9 bases from V and 0 from J, leaving 4 bases between them. As DNA, the CDR3 is TGTGCCACCGCTTCTAACTATGGCTACACCTTC. It translates to CATASNYGYTF.

This clonotype was seen ten or more times. The rearrangement links TRBV4-1 to TRBJ1-6; D is unresolved. Germline V lookup: CDR1 MGHRA, CDR2 YSYEKL. The CDR3 runs to 17 residues. The V and J ends lost 1 base and 0 bases respectively, with 10 bases between them. In DNA, the CDR3 is TGCGCCAGCAGCCAAGTGGACCTAATCTCCTATAATTCACCCCTCCACTTT. Encoded protein: CASSQVDLISYNSPLHF.

This clonotype was observed a few times. This sequence joins TRBV6-5 and TRBJ1-2; tentatively, D is TRBD1 (6 bases). V gave up 8 bases and J gave up 5 bases, with 18 bases separating them. The CDR3 sequence is 14 residues long. Germline V CDR1 and CDR2: MNHEY, SVGAGI. CDR3 residues: CASYEPGTSYGYTF. CDR3 DNA: TGTGCCAGCTATGAACCCGGGACAAGTTATGGCTACACCTTC.

The V gene is TRBV7-2, the J gene TRBJ2-3; 7 bases match TRBD2. Germline V lookup: CDR1 SGHTA, CDR2 FQGNSA. This CDR3 has 12 amino acids. The J segment lost 6 bases and the V segment lost 5 bases, leaving 2 bases of the junction unmatched. The CDR3 DNA is TGTGCCAGCAGCCATAGCGGGGATACGCAGTATTTT. Amino acid sequence: CASSHSGDTQYF.